These 26 T cell receptor beta chains originate from one sample sequenced in a study of T-cell memory formation after mild COVID-19. TCRdb re-derived calls from the 5' RACE reads in MiXCR, one entry per CDR3 protein. Of fewer than 450,000 distinct CDR3 sequences listed, around 21% are singletons. Sequenced: PBMCs or a T cell subset sorted from them (not recorded which). The receptors come from an adult woman who had mild COVID-19 (a few samples of this study predate the infection). Cell type and time point are not known.

The gene calls are TRBV24-1 and TRBJ2-3; D may be TRBD2 (6 bases). The CDR3 length is 18 residues. V shed 4 bases and J shed 5 bases, with 24 bases lying between them. CDR1 is KGHDR and CDR2 is SFDVKD in the germline V gene. The CDR3 DNA reads TGTGCCACCAGTGAAGGAGGGAGAGGGGCATCAGTGGAAGATACGCAGTATTTT. It is translated as CATSEGGRGASVEDTQYF.

The chain uses TRBV6-5 and TRBJ1-2; a weak D match, TRBD1 (6 bases). The CDR3 has 16 residues. Trimming took off 4 bases at V and 6 bases at J, with 21 bases between the two ends. Germline V gene data show CDR1 as MNHEY and CDR2 as SVGAGI. CDR3 bases: TGTGCCAGCAGTTCCTCCGGGACAACTCACTACCATGGCTACACCTTC. The encoded protein is CASSSSGTTHYHGYTF.

The chain links TRBV29-1 to TRBJ2-3; 8 nucleotides match TRBD2. V shed 4 bases and J 5 bases; nucleotides not matched to a gene: 8. CDR1 and CDR2 from the germline V gene are SQVTM and ANQGSEA. The CDR3 totals 14 residues. This CDR3 is CSVGLAGWVDTQYF. As DNA, the CDR3 is TGCAGCGTTGGTTTAGCGGGATGGGTAGATACGCAGTATTTT.

This clonotype appeared many times. CDR3 residues: CASSSLKFGGTDTQYF. The DNA of the CDR3 is TGCGCCAGCAGCTCTCTTAAATTCGGGGGCACAGATACGCAGTATTTT. V usage is TRBV5-1 and J usage is TRBJ2-3; D is perhaps TRBD2 (5 bases). V lost 3 bases to trimming and J lost 1 base, with 15 bases between them. Germline values: CDR1 SGHRS, CDR2 YFSETQ. The CDR3 is made up of 16 amino acids.

The chain uses TRBV4-1 and TRBJ2-7; 9 positions match TRBD1. V shed 0 bases and J 0 bases; nucleotides not matched to a gene: 3. CDR1 and CDR2 from the germline V gene are MGHRA and YSYEKL. This CDR3 is 16 amino acids long. The CDR3 DNA is TGCGCCAGCAGCCAAGATATGGGACAGGGCTCCTACGAGCAGTACTTC. Residues: CASSQDMGQGSYEQYF.

In its sample, this clonotype was seen many times. This rearrangement joins TRBV6-5 to TRBJ2-1, with no clear D. CDR1 is MNHEY, CDR2 SVGAGI, per germline. The CDR3 consists of 13 residues. V was shortened by 2 bases and J by 4 bases, with 6 bases between the two germline ends. CDR3 nucleotides: TGTGCCAGCAGTTACGACGGGTACAATGAGCAGTTCTTC. Translation: CASSYDGYNEQFF.

The chain uses TRBV19 and TRBJ2-1; 8 bases agree with TRBD1. Trimming removed 2 bases from V and 6 bases from J; junction bases left unmatched: 6. The germline V gene encodes CDR1 LNHDA and CDR2 SQIVND (reference sequence). The length of the CDR3 is 15 residues. CDR3 sequence (DNA): TGTGCCAGTAGTATAAAAATCGACAGGGGCAATGAGCAGTTCTTC. Translation: CASSIKIDRGNEQFF. Supplemented by reference TRBV19 and TRBJ2-1, the full variable domain reads DGGITQSPKYLFRKEGQNVTLSCEQNLNHDAMYWYRQDPGQGLRLIYYSQIVNDFQKGDIAEGYSVSREKKESFPLTVTSAQKNPTAFYLCASSIKIDRGNEQFFGPGTRLTVL.

This clonotype occurred a few times. The chain carries TRBV11-2 and TRBJ1-6; 7 bases map to TRBD1. Germline trimming cut 2 bases from V and 7 bases from J; bases unmatched to any gene: 8. This CDR3 has 16 amino acids. The germline CDR1 and CDR2 sequences are SGHAT and FQNNGV. The CDR3 DNA reads as TGTGCCAGCAGCTTATGGGGGGCGACAGGGAATTCACCCCTCCACTTT. Protein: CASSLWGATGNSPLHF.

The chain joins TRBV7-6 to TRBJ2-5; 7 nucleotides match TRBD2. The V segment lost 3 bases and the J segment 5 bases; nucleotides outside the gene matches: 6. This CDR3 has 14 residues. CDR1 and CDR2 (germline): SGHVS, FNYEAQ. The CDR3 DNA sequence: TGTGCCAGCAGCTTGGGGACTATCCGCGAGACCCAGTACTTC. As protein: CASSLGTIRETQYF.

In its sample, this clonotype was seen many times. CDR3 sequence reads: CASSSYLFLTGTAYEQYF. CDR3 DNA sequence: TGTGCCAGCAGTTCCTACTTATTCTTAACCGGGACTGCCTACGAGCAGTACTTC. The J gene is TRBJ2-7, the V gene TRBV27, with a possible D match to TRBD2 (6 bases). CDR3 length: 18 residues. V was trimmed by 4 bases and J by 2 bases, leaving 24 bases between them. Germline CDR1 reads MNHEY; CDR2 reads SMNVEV (reference sequence).

Ten or more counts support this clonotype. This chain connects TRBV2 to TRBJ2-2, with a tentative D call TRBD2 (6 bases). The CDR3 has 15 amino acids. From germline, CDR1 is SNHLY and CDR2 FYNNEI. With 3 bases removed from V and 3 bases from J, the gap between germline ends came to 11 bases. The CDR3 protein is CASSERGWDTGELFF. The CDR3 region has the DNA TGTGCCAGCAGTGAGCGGGGTTGGGACACCGGGGAGCTGTTTTTT.

This clonotype was counted only a few times. V gene TRBV7-8 combines with J gene TRBJ1-4; D gene unclear. V gave up 5 bases and J gave up 8 bases, with 18 bases separating them. CDR3 length: 15 amino acids. From germline, CDR1 is SGHVS and CDR2 FQNEAQ. This CDR3 is CASSRSYEGWEKLFF. CDR3 coding DNA: TGTGCCAGCAGCCGGAGCTACGAGGGTTGGGAAAAACTGTTTTTT.

This clonotype has just a few counts. The rearrangement joins TRBV18 to TRBJ2-1; D is tentatively TRBD1 or TRBD2 (7 bases each). Germline lookup yields CDR1 KGHSH and CDR2 LQKENI. The ends were cut back, 1 base at V and 4 bases at J, with 11 bases in the middle. CDR3 length equals 15 residues. This CDR3 reads CASSPLQGGYNEQFF. In nucleotides, the CDR3 is TGTGCCAGCTCACCACTCCAGGGGGGGTACAATGAGCAGTTCTTC.

This clonotype turned up a few times. This chain uses TRBV5-4 with TRBJ2-1; D gene ambiguous. Trimming stripped 3 bases from V and 6 bases from J, with 19 bases between. Germline V gene sequence: CDR1 SGHNT, CDR2 YYREEE (reference sequence). CDR3 length: 16 amino acids. CDR3 DNA: TGTGCCAGCAGCTCCATAGTAGGCCCGCCGGTCAATGAGCAGTTCTTC. Amino acid sequence: CASSSIVGPPVNEQFF.

This clonotype appeared many times. V is TRBV7-9 and J is TRBJ2-4; D not resolved. The V and J ends lost 3 bases and 8 bases respectively, with 11 bases between them. Looked up from germline, CDR1 is SEHNR and CDR2 is FQNEAQ (reference sequence). The CDR3 runs 13 residues. The CDR3 nucleotides are TGTGCCAGCAGCTTTGACAATTCCGACATTCAGTACTTC. Translating it yields CASSFDNSDIQYF.

This clonotype has only a few counts. The chain combines TRBV7-9 with TRBJ2-7; D is perhaps TRBD1 (6 bases). CDR3 length: 15 residues. Trimming cost V 5 bases and J 6 bases, with 20 bases left between them. Germline V lookup: CDR1 SEHNR, CDR2 FQNEAQ (reference sequence). The CDR3 nucleotides are TGTGCCAGCAGCCCAGGGGCAGGGACGGAAGGCGAGCAGTACTTC. Residues: CASSPGAGTEGEQYF. The whole variable domain, remainder taken from reference TRBV7-9 and TRBJ2-7, is DTGVSQNPRHKITKRGQNVTFRCDPISEHNRLYWYRQTLGQGPEFLTYFQNEAQLEKSRLLSDRFSAERPKGSFSTLEIQRTEQGDSAMYLCASSPGAGTEGEQYFGPGTRLTVT.

The chain links TRBV6-1 to TRBJ1-3; D unresolved. The germline V and J ends were trimmed by 1 base and 4 bases, with 14 bases remaining between them. CDR1 MNHNS and CDR2 SASEGT come from the germline V gene. The CDR3 spans 16 residues. The CDR3 DNA reads TGTGCCAGCAGTGAAGTTATGGTCGTCTTGGGAAACACCATATATTTT. Translated, it gives CASSEVMVVLGNTIYF.

This clonotype was counted a few times. The genes are TRBV5-1 and TRBJ2-3; D possibly corresponds to TRBD2 (5 bases). CDR1 is SGHRS, CDR2 YFSETQ, per germline. This CDR3 contains 13 residues. With 4 bases removed from V and 5 bases from J, the gap between germline ends came to 11 bases. CDR3 DNA: TGCGCCAGCAGCCGGAACAGCGGAGATACGCAGTATTTT. Its translation: CASSRNSGDTQYF.

J is TRBJ1-6 and V is TRBV6-5; 7 positions agree with TRBD1. This CDR3 comprises 15 residues. V lost 0 bases and J lost 7; bases outside the gene matches: 3. Germline V lookup: CDR1 MNHEY, CDR2 SVGAGI. CDR3: CASSYSDRTNSPLHF. The CDR3 coding sequence is TGTGCCAGCAGTTACTCGGACAGGACGAATTCACCCCTCCACTTT.

This clonotype was seen only a few times. The chain is built from TRBV6-2 or TRBV6-3 and TRBJ1-1; D ambiguous. The CDR3 consists of 13 residues. V was pared by 0 bases and J by 8 bases, with 10 bases between. Per germline, CDR1 MNHEY and CDR2 SVGEGT. CDR3 sequence (DNA): TGTGCCAGCAGTTACTCGATTAGTCGGGAAGCTTTCTTT. Translating it yields CASSYSISREAFF.

This clonotype was recorded at least ten times. The chain is built from TRBV6-1 and TRBJ1-1; unclear D gene. Germline V lookup: CDR1 MNHNS, CDR2 SASEGT. V was cut by 8 bases and J by 10 bases, with 14 bases left in between. CDR3 length: 11 residues. CDR3 region: CASGASWRAFF. Here the CDR3 DNA reads TGTGCCAGCGGTGCATCTTGGAGAGCTTTCTTT.

The V and J genes are TRBV7-3 and TRBJ1-1; D is undetermined. CDR1 is SGHTA, CDR2 FQGTGA, per germline. Between the trimmed V and J ends, which lost 5 bases and 5 bases, there was a span of 12 bases. The CDR3 runs to 13 residues. CDR3 in DNA: TGTGCCAGCAGCCCCTGGCGAAAAACTGAAGCTTTCTTT. Protein product: CASSPWRKTEAFF. Based on the CDR3 plus reference TRBV7-3 and TRBJ1-1, the full variable domain is GAGVSQTPSNKVTEKGKYVELRCDPISGHTALYWYRQSLGQGPEFLIYFQGTGAADDSGLPNDRFFAVRPEGSVSTLKIQRTERGDSAVYLCASSPWRKTEAFFGQGTRLTVV.

The rearrangement uses TRBV4-1 and TRBJ2-7, with TRBD2 matching over 12 bases. CDR1 and CDR2 (germline): MGHRA, YSYEKL. V lost 4 bases to trimming and J lost 4 bases; unmatched junction nucleotides: 8. The CDR3 totals 16 residues. The CDR3 DNA sequence: TGCGCCAGCAGCCGCCCAACTAGCGGGGGGTTTTACGAGCAGTACTTC. Translated, it gives CASSRPTSGGFYEQYF.

This clonotype was seen only a few times. V is TRBV15 and J is TRBJ1-6, with 9 positions matching TRBD1. J was trimmed by 10 bases and V by 1 base; bases with no gene match: 5. CDR1 and CDR2 from the germline V gene are LNHNV and YYDKDF (reference sequence). The CDR3 has 15 amino acids. CDR3 sequence reads: CATSRGDRGVSPLHF. The CDR3 coding sequence is TGTGCCACCAGCAGAGGAGACAGGGGGGTCTCACCCCTCCACTTT.

CDR3 in amino acids: CASSGDRGTQYF. The DNA for the CDR3 is TGTGCCAGCAGCGGAGACAGGGGGACGCAGTATTTT. V is TRBV3-1 and J is TRBJ2-3, with 9 positions matching TRBD1. The J segment lost 9 bases and the V segment lost 5 bases, leaving 3 bases of the junction unmatched. This CDR3 comprises 12 residues. Looked up from germline, CDR1 is LGHDT and CDR2 is YNNKEL (reference sequence).

V is TRBV4-1 and J is TRBJ1-1, with D perhaps matching TRBD1 (6 bases). This CDR3 region has 14 residues. Germline V lookup: CDR1 MGHRA, CDR2 YSYEKL. The ends were cut back, 6 bases at V and 1 base at J, with 12 bases in the middle. The CDR3 reads CASRPGTKNTEAFF. The CDR3 DNA is TGCGCCAGCAGGCCCGGGACAAAGAACACTGAAGCTTTCTTT.